One sample yielded the 17 T cell receptor beta chains listed below, sequenced in a study of T cells in Graves' hyperthyroidism and ophthalmopathy. The source material, RNA transcripts, was used to amplify TCR beta CDR3 regions. RT-PCR in the first round (using the HTBI primer set) targeted the TCR CDR3. TCRdb itself ran the multiplex PCR reads through MiXCR, one entry per CDR3 protein. The profile shows about 95,000 distinct CDR3 sequences, 40% of them singletons. Sample: peripheral blood or thyroid tissue (not recorded which). All receptors come from a woman between 25 and 40 years old with Graves' hyperthyroidism.

To note about this clonotype: A much bigger clone sits one base away, suggesting this may be a read error. V is TRBV28 and J is TRBJ1-5; D is unresolved. Looked up from germline, CDR1 is MDHEN and CDR2 is SYDVKM. V lost 3 bases and J lost 4, with 10 bases in between. This CDR3 has 14 residues. CDR3 loop: CASSFLLLNQPQHF. CDR3 nucleotides: TGTGCCAGCAGTTTTCTTCTCTTGAATCAGCCCCAGCATTTT.

This clonotype was seen repeatedly, ten times or more. The rearrangement links TRBV19 to TRBJ1-5, with 7 bases matching TRBD1. Germline-derived CDR1 and CDR2 are LNHDA and SQIVND (reference sequence). Trimming at V came to 3 bases and at J to 4 bases, leaving 9 bases not matched to a gene. The CDR3 extends over 16 amino acids. CDR3 in DNA: TGTGCCAGTAGTATTTCGGAGACAGGGTGGAATCAGCCCCAGCATTTT. Its translation is CASSISETGWNQPQHF.

About this clonotype: The junction differs from germline at one of its ends, possibly a read error. CDR3 nucleotides: TGTGCTAGCAGCTTAGGAAGGAGCTTCCAAGAGACCCAGTACTTC. Translating it yields CASSLGRSFQETQYF. This chain connects TRBV7-7 to TRBJ2-5, with no clear D. This CDR3 spans 15 amino acids. Germline V gene data show CDR1 as SSHAT and CDR2 as FNYEAQ (reference sequence).

This chain connects TRBV12-3 or TRBV12-4 to TRBJ2-7; D perhaps matches TRBD2 (6 bases). The CDR3 sequence is 12 residues long. Between the trimmed V and J ends, which lost 5 bases and 6 bases, there was a span of 11 bases. The CDR3 coding sequence is TGTGCCAGCAGTGAAGGAGGGCCCGAGCAGTACTTC. As protein: CASSEGGPEQYF.

Many counts were recorded for this clonotype. This rearrangement joins TRBV19 to TRBJ1-2; no definite D call. Trimming cost V 9 bases and J 3 bases, with 20 bases left between them. CDR3 length equals 15 residues. The germline V gene has CDR1 LNHDA and CDR2 SQIVND (reference sequence). The CDR3 DNA reads TGTGCCAGCAGACTCGGGGAGGCGAAGGACTATGGCTACACCTTC. This sequence encodes CASRLGEAKDYGYTF.

This clonotype occurred many times. This chain joins TRBV7-8 and TRBJ2-7; D gene uncertain. The CDR3 spans 11 residues. V was clipped by 5 bases and J by 4 bases, with 6 bases between them. Germline V lookup: CDR1 SGHVS, CDR2 FQNEAQ. CDR3: CASSHEYEQYF. Here the CDR3 DNA reads TGTGCCAGCAGCCACGAATACGAGCAGTACTTC. Supplemented by reference TRBV7-8 and TRBJ2-7, the full variable domain reads GAGVSQSPRYKVAKRGQDVALRCDPISGHVSLFWYQQALGQGPEFLTYFQNEAQLDKSGLPSDRFFAERPEGSVSTLKIQRTQQEDSAVYLCASSHEYEQYFGPGTRLTVT.

Regarding this clonotype: One end of the junction does not line up with germline, which may come from a read error. The V call is TRBV19, the J call TRBJ1-3, with 7 bases lining up with TRBD1. The CDR3 extends over 14 amino acids. The V gene's germline CDR1 is LNHDA and CDR2 SQIVND (reference sequence). CDR3 nucleotide sequence: TGCGCCAGCTTACGGGACAGCTCTGGAAACACCATATATTTT. This sequence encodes CASLRDSSGNTIYF.

The gene calls are TRBV5-1 and TRBJ2-7, with TRBD1 matching over 10 bases. CDR1 is SGHRS and CDR2 is YFSETQ in the germline V gene. V trimming: 2 bases; J trimming: 7 bases; junction bases outside the gene matches: 6. This CDR3 has 14 amino acids. Here the CDR3 DNA reads TGCGCCAGCAGCTTTGGGGACAGGGGTCTAGAGCAGTACTTC. Translation: CASSFGDRGLEQYF.

Comment on this clonotype: One base away lies a much larger clone, so this may be a sequencing read error. V usage is TRBV27 and J usage is TRBJ1-6; D may be TRBD1 (5 bases). Germline loops: CDR1 MNHEY, CDR2 SMNVEV (reference sequence). Between the trimmed V and J ends, which lost 6 bases and 0 bases, there was a span of 12 bases. The CDR3 consists of 16 residues. The DNA of the CDR3 is TGTGCCAGCAGCGACGGGACGAGCTCCTATAATTCACCCCTCCACTTT. Its protein product is CASSDGTSSYNSPLHF.

J is TRBJ2-7 and V is TRBV28, with 7 positions matching TRBD1. Germline CDR1 MDHEN, CDR2 SYDVKM. This CDR3 is 19 amino acids long. With V trimmed by 4 bases and J by 1 base, 19 bases remained unmatched. CDR3 sequence reads: CASSSPRGTEKGLSYEQYF. The CDR3 DNA follows: TGTGCCAGCAGTTCCCCGAGAGGGACAGAAAAAGGGCTATCCTACGAGCAGTACTTC.

Concerning this clonotype: The CDR3 carries no conserved terminal phenylalanine or tryptophan, so it likely arises from a read error. The CDR3 sequence: CASSLAGTSREGQYS. CDR3 in DNA: TGCGCCAGCAGCTTGGCCGGGACTAGCAGAGAGGGGCAGTACTCC. The genes are TRBV5-1 and TRBJ2-7, with 9 bases fitting TRBD2. The CDR3 covers 15 residues. With V trimmed by 0 bases and J by 9 bases, 10 bases remained unmatched. Per the germline V gene, CDR1 is SGHRS and CDR2 is YFSETQ.

The rearrangement joins TRBV29-1 to TRBJ2-7, with 11 bases identical to TRBD1. The V gene's germline CDR1 is SQVTM and CDR2 ANQGSEA. The CDR3 consists of 18 residues. V lost 3 bases, J lost 3 bases, and 16 bases stayed unmatched. This CDR3 reads CSVDQASRGDRGSYEQYF. As DNA, the CDR3 is TGCAGCGTTGATCAGGCCAGCAGAGGGGACAGGGGGAGCTACGAGCAGTACTTC.

Comment on this clonotype: At one boundary the junction diverges from the germline segment, which might be a read error. The chain has TRBV7-7 and TRBJ2-5, with TRBD2 matching 7 bases. Per germline, CDR1 SSHAT and CDR2 FNYEAQ (reference sequence). The CDR3 contains 16 residues. This CDR3 reads CASSLWREFYEETQYF. The CDR3 bases are TGTGCTAGCAGTCTCTGGCGGGAGTTTTACGAAGAGACCCAGTACTTC.

In this sample, this clonotype turned up many times. The chain uses TRBV10-3 and TRBJ2-7; TRBD2 aligns across 8 bases. CDR3 length: 13 residues. Trimming cost V 7 bases and J 5 bases; bases outside gene matches: 7. In germline, CDR1 is ENHRY, CDR2 SYGVKD. CDR3 sequence reads: CAINPGLGDEQYF. CDR3 bases: TGTGCCATCAACCCGGGACTAGGTGACGAGCAGTACTTC.

In its sample, this clonotype was seen a few times. CDR3: CASRGQGWNGYTF. In nucleotides, the CDR3 is TGTGCCAGCAGGGGACAGGGGTGGAATGGCTACACCTTC. This chain uses TRBV27 with TRBJ1-2; 10 nucleotides agree with TRBD1. The length of the CDR3 is 13 residues. Trimming cost V 6 bases and J 6 bases; bases outside gene matches: 4. Germline V gene sequence: CDR1 MNHEY, CDR2 SMNVEV (reference sequence).

The chain has TRBV7-2 and TRBJ2-3; 16 bases are shared with TRBD2. CDR1 and CDR2 (germline): SGHTA, FQGNSA. The CDR3 spans 15 residues. The V gene end was trimmed by 8 bases and the J gene end by 1 base; junction bases not matched to a gene: 0. This chain's CDR3 is CASGTSGRGTDTQYF. As DNA, the CDR3 is TGTGCCAGCGGGACTAGCGGGAGGGGCACAGATACGCAGTATTTT. Full variable domain (outside the CDR3, taken from reference TRBV7-2 and TRBJ2-3): GAGVSQSPSNKVTEKGKDVELRCDPISGHTALYWYRQSLGQGLEFLIYFQGNSAPDKSGLPSDRFSAERTGGSVSTLTIQRTQQEDSAVYLCASGTSGRGTDTQYFGPGTRLTVL.

The chain is built from TRBV7-2 and TRBJ1-1, with D maybe TRBD1 (5 bases). V lost 5 bases and J lost 6, with 16 bases in between. This CDR3 contains 14 residues. Germline V gene sequence: CDR1 SGHTA, CDR2 FQGNSA. CDR3: CASSGTYRFSEAFF. The CDR3 bases are TGTGCCAGCAGCGGGACGTACAGGTTCTCTGAAGCTTTCTTT.